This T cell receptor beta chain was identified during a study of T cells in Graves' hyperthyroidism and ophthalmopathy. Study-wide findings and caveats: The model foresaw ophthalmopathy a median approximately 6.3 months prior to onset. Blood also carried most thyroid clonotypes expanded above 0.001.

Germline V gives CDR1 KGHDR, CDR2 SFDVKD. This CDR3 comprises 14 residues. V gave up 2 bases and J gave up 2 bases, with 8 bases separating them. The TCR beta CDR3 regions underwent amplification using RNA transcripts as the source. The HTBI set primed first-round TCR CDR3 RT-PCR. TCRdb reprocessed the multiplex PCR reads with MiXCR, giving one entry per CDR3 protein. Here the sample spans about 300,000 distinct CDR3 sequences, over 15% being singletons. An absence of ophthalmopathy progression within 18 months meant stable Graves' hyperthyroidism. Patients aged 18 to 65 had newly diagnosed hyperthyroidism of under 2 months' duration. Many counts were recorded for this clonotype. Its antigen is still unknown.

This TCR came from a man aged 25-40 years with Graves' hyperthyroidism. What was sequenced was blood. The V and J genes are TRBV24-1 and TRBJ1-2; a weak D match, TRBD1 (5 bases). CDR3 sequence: CATSDSDKNYGYTF. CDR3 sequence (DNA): TGTGCCACCAGTGATTCGGACAAAAACTATGGCTACACCTTC.